A selection of T cell receptor beta chains follows, all from one sample in a study of cytomegalovirus exposure and HLA in healthy donors. Method: immunoSEQ multiplex PCR; TCRdb's copy keeps in-frame clones and lacks some. In the table there are around 130,000 clones, about nine tenths of which are singletons. The sample consisted of PBMCs. These receptors originate from a man under 40 in good health and CMV-seronegative. Both conserved end residues are part of each CDR3. The D gene is left open where the match is weak. Expanded clones are given a class, and other clones once, few, many or no size at all.

>TRBV19|TRBJ1-5|.|.
CASRDNYQPQHF
TGTGCCAGCCGGGACAACTATCAGCCCCAGCATTTT
>TRBV5-6|TRBJ2-2|few|.
CASSFRQNTGELFF
TGTGCCAGCAGCTTCCGACAGAACACCGGGGAGCTGTTTTTT
>TRBV28|TRBJ1-6|.|.
CASSLRSAGNSPLHF
TGTGCCAGCAGTTTGAGGAGCGCCGGTAATTCACCCCTCCACTTT
>TRBV12-1|TRBJ1-5|.|.
CASSPSIGHSNQPQHF
TGTGCCAGCAGCCCAAGCATTGGACACTCCAATCAGCCCCAGCATTTT
>TRBV19|TRBJ1-2|.|.
CASTRDRSGYTF
TGTGCCAGTACGAGGGATCGGAGTGGCTACACCTTC
>TRBV7-9|TRBJ1-2|.|TRBD1
CASSLGQGGGYTF
TGTGCCAGCAGCTTGGGACAGGGCGGTGGCTACACCTTC
>TRBV7-3|TRBJ2-7|few|.
CASSSYRFREQYF
TGTGCCAGCAGCTCATACAGGTTCCGCGAGCAGTACTTC
>TRBV9|TRBJ2-5|.|TRBD2
CASSAGGAPETQYF
TGTGCCAGCAGCGCGGGGGGGGCCCCAGAGACCCAGTACTTC
>TRBV6-5|TRBJ2-7|.|.
CASRVTGAYEQYF
TGTGCCAGCAGGGTGACGGGAGCCTACGAGCAGTACTTC
>TRBV29-1|TRBJ1-2|.|.
CSVEQGFYGYTF
TGCAGCGTTGAACAGGGTTTTTATGGCTACACCTTC
>TRBV7-9|TRBJ2-5|.|.
CASSPRVQETQYF
TGTGCCAGCAGCCCCAGGGTCCAAGAGACCCAGTACTTC
>TRBV5-4|TRBJ2-5|.|TRBD1
CASSSASGTGGETQYF
TGTGCCAGCAGCTCGGCCAGCGGGACAGGGGGGGAGACCCAGTACTTC
>TRBV27|TRBJ1-1|.|TRBD1
CASSNHRGLEAFF
TGTGCCAGCAGTAATCACAGGGGGCTGGAAGCTTTCTTT
>TRBV5-6|TRBJ1-3|.|.
CASSGQGFSGNTIYF
TGTGCCAGCAGCGGTCAGGGCTTCTCTGGAAACACCATATATTTT
>TRBV4-1|TRBJ2-7|.|.
CASSQARGGSYEQYF
TGCGCCAGCAGCCAAGCAAGGGGGGGGTCCTACGAGCAGTACTTC
>TRBV18|TRBJ1-2|.|.
CASSPTTPNYGYTF
TGTGCCAGCTCACCGACAACACCTAACTATGGCTACACCTTC